The entry below describes one TCR beta chain. The target of this receptor is not known. Base qualities are not recorded, but no much larger clone differs from it by a single base. The sample belongs to a study of shared clonotypes between healthy human individuals (TCRdb year 2020). In the study overall: The cohort comprised two women and a few men aged 18 to 49 years. The study deeply sequenced blood TCR repertoires of five healthy adults to estimate repertoire size and the extent of clonotype sharing between individuals. Libraries were prepared and TCR repertoires were sequenced by different laboratories using diverse techniques, in order to increase sequencing depth and limit assay-specific biases. Leukapheresis yielded between about 0.9 and 10 billion PBMCs per donor. For each donor, CD4 naive and CD4 memory were each run on three plates, CD8 naive on two plates, and CD8 memory on one plate. The paper as a whole reports these results and caveats: Sampling was restricted to blood, and TCR repertoires in tissue are likely to differ from TCR repertoires in blood. Compared with non-shared clonotypes, the clonotypes found in all four sorted-subset donors had higher generation probabilities. Naive subsets generally had larger estimated clonotype richness than memory subsets did. Because the study included only a small number of donors, the genetic and exposure-history diversity represented was limited. Sharing across a few donors was observed for 5% to 6.5% of naive CD4, less than 4% of naive CD8, about 2.3% of memory CD4, and approximately 0.41% of memory CD8 clonotypes. Rarefaction of sorted-subset datasets indicated incomplete sequencing despite the large sequencing depth. Pairwise subsampling led to the expectation that sequencing depth would affect the degree of clonotype sharing among donors.

TCR CDR3 regions were amplified from genomic DNA by multiplex PCR using the deep immunoSEQ assay. Genomic DNA extracted from each cell subset was distributed evenly over all wells of several immunoSEQ 96-well plates, and each plate served as one replicate. Each replicate PCR for sorted subsets received roughly 200 ng genomic DNA, equal to 30,000 or so T cell genomes. Purified libraries were measured with a Qubit 3.0 fluorometer, size-checked on a Bioanalyzer 2100, and measured again with the KAPA Library Quantification kit. A separate single-read 150-cycle Illumina NextSeq 550 flow cell was used to sequence each immunoSEQ 96-well plate. The paper's data handling went like this. Because the immunoSEQ output held only junctional sequences and lacked quality scores, the filtering could not match the filtering applied to full-length reads. To assign V/J genes and CDR3, sequences were annotated against IMGT germline references using PyIR, a Python wrapper for IgBLAST v1.9. Reads were filtered out if the reads had weak V/J assignments (E-value above 1e-6), no CDR3, stop codons, out-of-frame junctions, or ambiguous translated residues. A V3J clonotype was defined by an identical inferred V gene, J gene, and CDR3 amino acid sequence. To compute the percentage overlap between repertoires, the number of shared unique clonotypes was divided by the size of the smaller repertoire. Richness of each repertoire was evaluated using RTK rarefaction, the Chao1 estimator, and Recon v2.1 estimates of unobserved clonotypes. For all TCRbeta clonotypes obtained by the gDNA method from four donors, generation probabilities were computed with OLGA. The source is immuneACCESS, and TCRdb retained only in-frame sequences with V and J called. Part of the clones is not carried over; for the studies checked, unresolved V genes explain less than half of this, and the remainder is unexplained. V and J calls and clone size are given by that table; D and trimming were obtained from the DNA. In all, the sample holds approximately 330,000 clones, and 73% of those were seen once. The ten top clones hold about 10% of the sample.

Healthy HIV-negative adults with no recently reported acute infections or vaccinations were included as donors. Every donor was a Caucasian adult living in Nashville, Tennessee, USA. CD4+ T cells were enriched by magnetic negative selection, after which naive cells were positively selected on CD45RA and the negative fraction was taken as the memory subset. After blood collection by leukapheresis, PBMCs were isolated using Ficoll-Histopaque density gradient centrifugation and then cryopreserved in the vapor phase of liquid nitrogen. Analytical flow cytometry was used to check the purity and quantity of each magnetically sorted T cell population. Genomic DNA was isolated from each sorted fraction and quantified by UV absorbance on a Nanodrop 2000c. Sequenced input: memory CD4+ T cells sorted from blood. Read against the paper, the sample's cell subset or site label means: CD45RA-negative fraction. This TCR came from a man aged 25 to 45 in good health.

The sequenced DNA: TGCGCCAGCAGCTTGGCTCGGTCAGGAATAGCGGGAGTGGATGAGCAGTTCTTC. Its protein reads: CASSLARSGIAGVDEQFF. The chain was built from TRBV5-1 and TRBJ2-1; 9 middle bases align to TRBD2. Inclusive of the bounding cysteine and phenylalanine, the CDR3 is 18 residues long. Solely the CDR3 DNA is kept, with 54 bases framed from the first base. The germline V gene sets CDR1 to SGHRS and CDR2 to YFSETQ. Ends trimmed: V by 0 bases, J by 8 bases; bases unmatched to a gene: 15.